The 27 T cell receptor beta chains presented below share a single source sample, sequenced in a study of breast tumors, draining lymph nodes, adjacent tissues. One entry per CDR3 protein results from TCRdb running MiXCR on the multiplex PCR reads. The sample lists some 230,000 distinct CDR3 sequences, about 34% occurring once. The lymph nodes were axillary draining lymph nodes from breast cancer patients. The source material was axillary lymph node tissue. The receptors here all came from a female donor with breast cancer. Some clones in this sample may be carry-over from other donors' samples.

This clonotype was observed a few times. The chain combines TRBV24-1 with TRBJ2-7; tentatively, D is TRBD1 or TRBD2 (5 bases each). CDR3 length: 16 amino acids. The V end was cut by 5 bases, the J end by 7 bases, with 23 bases between. CDR1 and CDR2 (germline): KGHDR, SFDVKD. The CDR3 coding sequence is TGTGCCACCAGTGCTGGGACCTTCGGAGCACTCGAGGAGCAGTACTTC. Residues: CATSAGTFGALEEQYF.

The rearrangement joins TRBV20-1 to TRBJ2-2; D remains ambiguous. V was shortened by 0 bases and J by 4 bases, with 9 bases between the two germline ends. CDR1 and CDR2 (germline): DFQATT, SNEGSKA (reference sequence). The CDR3 consists of 14 residues. DNA of the CDR3: TGCAGTGCTAGAGAAGGGTGGCGCACCGGGGAGCTGTTTTTT. It specifies CSAREGWRTGELFF.

This clonotype was seen ten or more times. J is TRBJ2-1 and V is TRBV20-1; the match to TRBD2 covers 7 bases. Trimming took 1 base from V and 0 from J; bases not matched to a gene: 9. CDR1 is DFQATT, CDR2 SNEGSKA, per germline (reference sequence). CDR3 length: 17 amino acids. The CDR3 sequence: CSARVPGLGYSYNEQFF. For the CDR3, the DNA is TGCAGTGCTAGAGTCCCCGGACTAGGCTACTCCTACAATGAGCAGTTCTTC.

This clonotype appeared many times. This chain links TRBV20-1 with TRBJ2-3; no clear D gene. The CDR3 runs 11 residues. V lost 6 bases to trimming and J lost 2 bases, with 6 bases between them. Germline CDR1 is DFQATT and CDR2 is SNEGSKA (reference sequence). This CDR3 is CSAFNTDTQYF. The CDR3, as DNA: TGCAGTGCCTTCAACACAGATACGCAGTATTTT.

The chain recombines TRBV20-1 with TRBJ2-7; 7 bases map to TRBD2. The CDR3 sequence is 14 residues long. The V gene's germline CDR1 is DFQATT and CDR2 SNEGSKA (reference sequence). J gave up 5 bases and V 4 bases, and 11 bases lay outside the gene matches. The CDR3 spells CSAKRASGKDEQYF. CDR3 bases: TGCAGTGCTAAAAGGGCTAGCGGAAAGGACGAGCAGTACTTC.

The table lists this clonotype with many counts. This chain links TRBV7-9 with TRBJ2-1; maybe TRBD2 (6 bases). Germline V gene lookup returns CDR1 SEHNR and CDR2 FQNEAQ (reference sequence). The germline V and J ends were trimmed by 2 bases and 5 bases, with 10 bases remaining between them. This CDR3 is built from 14 residues. DNA for the CDR3: TGTGCCAGCAGCTTACCTAGCGTAGACAATGAGCAGTTCTTC. This encodes CASSLPSVDNEQFF.

The V gene is TRBV7-9, the J gene TRBJ1-4; 10 bases fit TRBD1. Germline CDR1 is SEHNR and CDR2 is FQNEAQ (reference sequence). This CDR3 is 16 amino acids long. The V segment lost 2 bases and the J segment 6 bases; nucleotides outside the gene matches: 6. The CDR3 sequence: CASSLSSGTGDEKLFF. The CDR3 nucleotides read TGTGCCAGCAGCTTATCTTCCGGGACAGGGGATGAAAAACTGTTTTTT. The full variable domain, in which reference TRBV7-9 and TRBJ1-4 provide the parts outside the CDR3, is DTGVSQNPRHKITKRGQNVTFRCDPISEHNRLYWYRQTLGQGPEFLTYFQNEAQLEKSRLLSDRFSAERPKGSFSTLEIQRTEQGDSAMYLCASSLSSGTGDEKLFFGSGTQLSVL.

This clonotype was picked up many times. A much larger clone is a single base away; this may be a read error. The V and J genes are TRBV20-1 and TRBJ2-6, with D perhaps matching TRBD1 (5 bases). This CDR3 contains 13 residues. Germline V CDR1 and CDR2: DFQATT, SNEGSKA (reference sequence). CDR3: CSASLSGANALTF. CDR3 nucleotides: TGCAGTGCTAGTCTATCTGGGGCCAACGCCCTGACTTTC.

The chain couples TRBV7-9 to TRBJ2-1; 15 positions agree with TRBD2. With V trimmed by 4 bases and J by 4 bases, 5 bases remained unmatched. Germline loops: CDR1 SEHNR, CDR2 FQNEAQ (reference sequence). CDR3 size: 17 residues. As DNA, the CDR3 is TGTGCCAGCAGCTCCTCCGGGACTAGCGGGGGGTACAATGAGCAGTTCTTC. It specifies CASSSSGTSGGYNEQFF.

The genes are TRBV5-6 and TRBJ2-7; no clear D gene. V shed 2 bases and J shed 3 bases, with 12 bases lying between them. The CDR3 totals 14 residues. Germline V gene sequence: CDR1 SGHDT, CDR2 YYEEEE. The CDR3 sequence is CASSFGQTLYEQYF. CDR3 nucleotide sequence: TGTGCCAGCAGCTTTGGCCAGACACTCTACGAGCAGTACTTC.

The chain employs TRBV5-8 and TRBJ2-6, with D perhaps matching TRBD2 (5 bases). V lost 6 bases and J 2 bases, leaving 21 bases between the germline ends. CDR3 size: 18 residues. The V gene's germline CDR1 is SGHTS and CDR2 YDEGEE. The CDR3 DNA follows: TGTGCCAGCACAGGCACCGGGTTCCGGGGAGCTGGGGCCAACGTCCTGACTTTC. Translating it yields CASTGTGFRGAGANVLTF. The whole variable domain, filled in from reference TRBV5-8 and TRBJ2-6, reads EAGVTQSPTHLIKTRGQQATLRCSPISGHTSVYWYQQALGLGLQFLLWYDEGEERNRGNFPPRFSGRQFPNYSSELNVNALELEDSALYLCASTGTGFRGAGANVLTFGAGSRLTVL.

This clonotype has a count of ten or more. The rearrangement links TRBV7-2 to TRBJ2-1; the match to TRBD1 covers 7 bases. CDR1 and CDR2 from the germline V gene are SGHTA and FQGNSA. This CDR3 is 15 amino acids long. After removal of 1 base from V and 4 bases from J, the junction contained 4 bases not matched to a gene. CDR3 amino acids: CASSLVGQRYNEQFF. CDR3 sequence (DNA): TGTGCCAGCAGCTTAGTGGGACAGCGTTACAATGAGCAGTTCTTC.

The rearrangement links TRBV27 to TRBJ2-2, with 9 bases fitting TRBD2. Germline V gene sequence: CDR1 MNHEY, CDR2 SMNVEV (reference sequence). The CDR3 is 15 residues long. V lost 4 bases and J lost 10; bases outside the gene matches: 10. CDR3 sequence reads: CASSSDRLAVVELFF. The CDR3 region has the DNA TGTGCCAGCAGTTCCGACCGACTAGCGGTGGTGGAGCTGTTTTTT.

The V and J genes are TRBV28 and TRBJ2-1; 13 positions agree with TRBD2. Unmatched junction bases numbered 10, after V lost 4 bases and J lost 16 bases. The CDR3 covers 14 residues. From germline, CDR1 is MDHEN and CDR2 SYDVKM. The CDR3 DNA reads TGTGCCAGCAGTTCGACTAGCGGGAGGCCCCCCCACTTCTTC. This codes for CASSSTSGRPPHFF.

There are a few counts of this clonotype. The chain has TRBV28 and TRBJ2-3; D call uncertain. With 3 bases removed from V and 0 bases from J, the gap between germline ends came to 4 bases. Germline CDR1 reads MDHEN; CDR2 reads SYDVKM. This CDR3 has 13 residues. The CDR3 nucleotides read TGTGCCAGCAGTTTTCGAAGCACAGATACGCAGTATTTT. Protein sequence: CASSFRSTDTQYF.

This clonotype appeared a few times. This chain joins TRBV28 and TRBJ1-2, with D perhaps matching TRBD1 (5 bases). This CDR3 spans 14 amino acids. The V end lost 4 bases, the J end lost 3 bases, and 12 bases lay between the germline ends. Germline-derived CDR1 and CDR2 are MDHEN and SYDVKM. CDR3 amino acids: CASSSGDRYYGYTF. Written as DNA, the CDR3 is TGTGCCAGCAGTTCGGGGGATAGGTACTATGGCTACACCTTC.

On this clonotype itself: One end of the junction varies from germline; a read error may be responsible. The chain carries TRBV3-1 and TRBJ1-3, with D unclear. The length of the CDR3 is 12 residues. Germline values: CDR1 LGHDT, CDR2 YNNKEL (reference sequence). The CDR3 sequence: CASSQVGNTTYF. The CDR3, as DNA: TGTGCCAGCAGCCAGGTTGGAAACACCACATATTTT.

This clonotype was detected ten times or more. J is TRBJ1-5 and V is TRBV18; 10 positions agree with TRBD1. Trimming at V came to 5 bases and at J to 7 bases, leaving 11 bases not matched to a gene. In germline, CDR1 is KGHSH, CDR2 LQKENI. The CDR3 is 16 amino acids. The CDR3 reads CASSDQDRGFEQPQHF. The CDR3 nucleotides read TGTGCCAGCTCAGATCAGGACAGGGGGTTTGAGCAGCCCCAGCATTTT.

This clonotype was seen at least ten times. The chain links TRBV2 to TRBJ2-2; the D is unclear. This CDR3 is built from 16 residues. V lost 3 bases, J lost 2 bases, and 13 bases lay in between. The germline V gene has CDR1 SNHLY and CDR2 FYNNEI. CDR3 loop: CASSDESTTNTGELFF. The CDR3, as DNA: TGTGCCAGCAGTGACGAGTCGACAACCAACACCGGGGAGCTGTTTTTT.

This clonotype was seen many times. The chain is built from TRBV9 and TRBJ1-4, with D possibly matching TRBD1 (5 bases). Germline V gives CDR1 SGDLS, CDR2 YYNGEE. CDR3 length: 15 residues. Trimming took off 0 bases at V and 8 bases at J, with 14 bases between the two ends. The CDR3 region has the DNA TGTGCCAGCAGCGTAGGTCCCGGGACGTCGGAAAAACTGTTTTTT. Translation gives CASSVGPGTSEKLFF.

The chain recombines TRBV20-1 with TRBJ2-5, with 9 positions matching TRBD2. The length of the CDR3 is 16 residues. In germline, CDR1 is DFQATT, CDR2 SNEGSKA (reference sequence). The trim removed 3 bases at V and 1 base at J, leaving 9 bases unmatched. CDR3 DNA: TGCAGTGCTAGGGACCCTGCGGGGGGGACCCAAGAGACCCAGTACTTC. It specifies CSARDPAGGTQETQYF.

As concerns this clonotype: Since the CDR3 does not end with the conserved phenylalanine or tryptophan, this likely comes from a read error. The DNA is left out, because the CDR3 cannot be placed on it with certainty; the CDR3 is given as TCRdb lists it. V usage is TRBV7-9 and J usage is TRBJ2-3; the DNA was not used to check the table's D call, TRBD1. With termini counted, the CDR3 has 10 amino acids. Germline loops: CDR1 SEHNR, CDR2 FQNEAQ (reference sequence). The CDR3 protein is CASSVGWQGY.

Comment on this clonotype: Given a much more abundant clone one base away, this may be a read error. The gene calls are TRBV30 and TRBJ2-7; no clear D gene. CDR3 length: 12 amino acids. Germline V gene sequence: CDR1 GTSNPN, CDR2 SVGIG (reference sequence). CDR3 sequence reads: CAWAFSRHEQCF. The CDR3 DNA is TGTGCCTGGGCCTTTTCCCGACACGAGCAGTGCTTC.

The V gene is TRBV20-1, the J gene TRBJ1-2; the D is unclear. This CDR3 has 13 residues. The germline V and J ends were trimmed by 6 bases and 4 bases, with 15 bases remaining between them. Germline CDR1 and CDR2: DFQATT and SNEGSKA (reference sequence). CDR3 nucleotides: TGCAGTGCCAGCAGTCAGGCCGCCTATGGCTACACCTTC. It is translated as CSASSQAAYGYTF.

This clonotype showed up many times. The chain employs TRBV29-1 and TRBJ2-2; no clear D. V dropped 4 bases and J dropped 7 bases, with 13 bases sitting between them. The CDR3 covers 13 residues. Germline-derived CDR1 and CDR2 are SQVTM and ANQGSEA. The CDR3 is CSVGTDLHGELFF. The CDR3 DNA reads as TGCAGCGTTGGCACAGACCTCCACGGGGAGCTGTTTTTT.

In this sample, this clonotype turned up many times. The V and J genes are TRBV6-6 and TRBJ1-5, with TRBD1 matching 9 bases. V was clipped by 7 bases and J by 2 bases; unmatched bases: 6. This CDR3 comprises 15 residues. Germline CDR1 reads MNHNY; CDR2 reads SVGAGI (reference sequence). CDR3 sequence (DNA): TGTGCCAGCATGGGGACAGGGCAAGGCAATCAGCCCCAGCATTTT. It yields the protein CASMGTGQGNQPQHF.

This clonotype was picked up one time. This chain's CDR3 is CASSQVGTTYNEQFF. CDR3 sequence (DNA): TGTGCCAGCAGCCAAGTTGGGACTACCTACAATGAGCAGTTCTTC. The chain is built from TRBV3-1 and TRBJ2-1; 7 bases align to TRBD2. Trimming removed 1 base from V and 2 bases from J; junction bases left unmatched: 2. Germline CDR1 LGHDT, CDR2 YNNKEL (reference sequence). The CDR3 has 15 amino acids.